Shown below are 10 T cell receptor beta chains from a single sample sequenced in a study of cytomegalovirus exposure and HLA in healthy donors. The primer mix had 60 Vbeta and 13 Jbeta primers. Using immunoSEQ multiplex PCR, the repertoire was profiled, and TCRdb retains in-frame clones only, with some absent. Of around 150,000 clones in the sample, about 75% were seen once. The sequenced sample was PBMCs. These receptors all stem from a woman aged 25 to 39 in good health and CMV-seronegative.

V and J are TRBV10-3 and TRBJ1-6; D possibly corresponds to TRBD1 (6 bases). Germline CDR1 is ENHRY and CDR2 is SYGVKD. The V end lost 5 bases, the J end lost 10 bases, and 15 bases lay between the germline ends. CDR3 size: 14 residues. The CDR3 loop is CAISLGGSNSPLHF. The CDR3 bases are TGTGCCATCAGTCTAGGGGGATCCAACTCACCCCTCCACTTT.

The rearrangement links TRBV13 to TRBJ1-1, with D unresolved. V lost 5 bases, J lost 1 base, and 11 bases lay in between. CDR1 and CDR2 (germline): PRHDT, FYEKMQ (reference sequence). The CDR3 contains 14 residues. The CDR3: CASSPPPGNTEAFF. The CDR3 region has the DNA TGTGCCAGCAGCCCCCCCCCGGGGAACACTGAAGCTTTCTTT.

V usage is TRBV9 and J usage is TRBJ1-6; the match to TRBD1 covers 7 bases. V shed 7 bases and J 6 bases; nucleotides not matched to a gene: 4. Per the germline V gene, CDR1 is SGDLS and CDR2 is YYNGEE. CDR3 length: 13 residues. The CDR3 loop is CASARDSNSPLHF. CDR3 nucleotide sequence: TGTGCCAGCGCCCGGGACAGTAATTCACCCCTCCACTTT.

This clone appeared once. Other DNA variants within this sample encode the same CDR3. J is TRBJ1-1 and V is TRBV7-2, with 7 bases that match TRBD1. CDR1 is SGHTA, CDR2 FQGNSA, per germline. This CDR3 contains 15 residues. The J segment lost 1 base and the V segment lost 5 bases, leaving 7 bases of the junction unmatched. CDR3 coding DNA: TGTGCCAGCAGCCTGACGACAGGGCGGAACACTGAAGCTTTCTTT. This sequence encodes CASSLTTGRNTEAFF.

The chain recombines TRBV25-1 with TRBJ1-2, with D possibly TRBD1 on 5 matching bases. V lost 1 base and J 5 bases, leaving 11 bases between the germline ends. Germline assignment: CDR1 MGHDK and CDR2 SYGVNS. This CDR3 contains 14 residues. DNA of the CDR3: TGTGCCAGCAGTGAATTAGACGGACAATATGGCTACACCTTC. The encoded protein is CASSELDGQYGYTF.

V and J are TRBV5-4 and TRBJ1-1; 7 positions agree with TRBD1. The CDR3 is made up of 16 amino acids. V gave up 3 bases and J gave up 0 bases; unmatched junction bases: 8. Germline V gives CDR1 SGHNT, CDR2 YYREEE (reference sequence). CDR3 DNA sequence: TGTGCCAGCAGCTCCGGGACAGTCGATATGAACACTGAAGCTTTCTTT. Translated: CASSSGTVDMNTEAFF.

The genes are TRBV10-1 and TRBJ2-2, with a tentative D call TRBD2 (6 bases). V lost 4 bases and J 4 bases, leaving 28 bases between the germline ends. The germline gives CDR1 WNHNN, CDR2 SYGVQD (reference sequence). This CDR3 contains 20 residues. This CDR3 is CASSGRDGKDRLGGTGELFF. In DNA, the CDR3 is TGCGCCAGCAGTGGGCGGGACGGTAAAGACCGACTCGGGGGCACCGGGGAGCTGTTTTTT.

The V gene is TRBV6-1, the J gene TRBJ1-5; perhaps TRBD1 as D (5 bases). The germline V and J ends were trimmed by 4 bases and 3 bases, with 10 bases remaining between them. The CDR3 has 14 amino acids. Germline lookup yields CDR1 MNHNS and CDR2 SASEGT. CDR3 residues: CASSVGVFNQPQHF. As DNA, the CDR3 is TGTGCCAGCAGTGTAGGGGTGTTCAATCAGCCCCAGCATTTT.

CDR3 loop: CASSPRQGAHTEAFF. The CDR3 DNA is TGTGCCAGCAGTCCACGACAGGGGGCCCACACTGAAGCTTTCTTT. The chain couples TRBV6-5 to TRBJ1-1; 10 positions agree with TRBD1. CDR3 size: 15 residues. J lost 3 bases, V lost 5 bases, and 6 bases had no gene match. Germline V gene data show CDR1 as MNHEY and CDR2 as SVGAGI.

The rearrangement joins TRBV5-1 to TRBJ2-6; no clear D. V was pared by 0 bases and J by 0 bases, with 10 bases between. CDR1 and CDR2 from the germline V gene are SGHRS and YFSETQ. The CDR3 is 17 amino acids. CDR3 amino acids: CASSLGGGNSGANVLTF. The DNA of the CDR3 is TGCGCCAGCAGCTTGGGCGGCGGCAACTCTGGGGCCAACGTCCTGACTTTC. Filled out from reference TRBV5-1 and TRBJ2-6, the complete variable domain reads KAGVTQTPRYLIKTRGQQVTLSCSPISGHRSVSWYQQTPGQGLQFLFEYFSETQRNKGNFPGRFSGRQFSNSRSEMNVSTLELGDSALYLCASSLGGGNSGANVLTFGAGSRLTVL.